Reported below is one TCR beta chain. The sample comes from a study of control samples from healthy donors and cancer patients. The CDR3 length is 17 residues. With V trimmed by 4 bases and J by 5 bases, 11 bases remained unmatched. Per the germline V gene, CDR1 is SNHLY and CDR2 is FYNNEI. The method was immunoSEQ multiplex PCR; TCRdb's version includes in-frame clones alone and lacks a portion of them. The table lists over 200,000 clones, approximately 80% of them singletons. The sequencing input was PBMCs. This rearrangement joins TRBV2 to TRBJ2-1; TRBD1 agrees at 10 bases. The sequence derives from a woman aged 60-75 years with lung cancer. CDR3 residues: CASSGWAGTGVDNEQFF. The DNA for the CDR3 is TGTGCCAGCAGTGGCTGGGCAGGGACAGGGGTGGACAATGAGCAGTTCTTC.